This T cell receptor (beta chain) is drawn from a study of T cell responses to AZD1222 COVID-19 vaccine. Overall study results and limits: Among AZD1222 vaccinees, only 6 or 7 were seropositive at baseline. Receipt of two AZD1222 doses was followed by a rise in Spike-specific TCR breadth and depth.

This clone was counted a single time. Its matching antigen is unknown. The CDR3 has 15 residues. CDR1 is SGDLS and CDR2 is YYNGEE in the germline V gene. V lost 3 bases and J lost 7, with 17 bases in between. Measured with immunoSEQ multiplex PCR; TCRdb has only the in-frame clones, and not every one. The sample records roughly 180,000 clones, about 90% being singletons. The gene calls are TRBV9 and TRBJ1-5, with a tentative D call TRBD1 (5 bases). The TCR comes from an adult in good health. Sequencing used peripheral blood, obtained on day 0 of AZD1222 vaccination. CDR3: CASSGTGTRGQPQHF. Written as DNA, the CDR3 is TGTGCCAGCAGCGGTACCGGGACTCGAGGGCAGCCCCAGCATTTT.